The 27 T cell receptor beta chains given below trace back to one sample, sequenced in a study of blood T cell repertoires in COVID-19. This table comes from immunoSEQ multiplex PCR, and its TCRdb copy is limited to in-frame clones, with some not included. The sample yields 80,000 or so clones, roughly nine tenths seen once. The sample comprised peripheral blood. Receptors originate from a human donor in a cohort sampled during active COVID-19.

This chain links TRBV5-1 with TRBJ1-6; no clear D gene. CDR3 length equals 15 residues. Looked up from germline, CDR1 is SGHRS and CDR2 is YFSETQ. The V end lost 6 bases, the J end lost 8 bases, and 18 bases lay between the germline ends. The CDR3 reads CASTQSSIQDSPLHF. As DNA, the CDR3 is TGCGCCAGCACCCAATCCTCAATACAAGATTCACCCCTCCACTTT.

The gene calls are TRBV18 and TRBJ2-3, with 7 bases aligning to TRBD2. The CDR3 totals 14 residues. J gave up 6 bases and V 4 bases, and 7 bases lay outside the gene matches. Per the germline V gene, CDR1 is KGHSH and CDR2 is LQKENI. CDR3 amino acids: CASSRSGAEDTQYF. CDR3 DNA sequence: TGTGCCAGCTCACGAAGCGGGGCTGAGGATACGCAGTATTTT.

The chain uses TRBV5-1 and TRBJ1-2; D ambiguous. The CDR3 contains 12 residues. Between the trimmed V and J ends, which lost 3 bases and 4 bases, there was a span of 7 bases. Germline CDR1 reads SGHRS; CDR2 reads YFSETQ. The CDR3 protein is CASSSDFYGYTF. CDR3 DNA sequence: TGCGCCAGCAGCTCGGACTTCTATGGCTACACCTTC.

The chain employs TRBV6-5 and TRBJ2-7, with 7 bases aligning to TRBD1. Per germline, CDR1 MNHEY and CDR2 SVGAGI. The CDR3 runs 15 residues. Trimming took 5 bases from V and 3 from J; bases not matched to a gene: 10. CDR3 sequence: CASSTSPGQYYEQYF. The CDR3 nucleotides are TGTGCCAGCAGTACCTCCCCGGGACAGTACTACGAGCAGTACTTC.

In this sample, this clone turned up once. The V and J genes are TRBV21-1 and TRBJ2-5; the table's D gene call, TRBD2, was not cross checked with the DNA. TRBV21-1 is labeled a pseudogene. The CDR3 extends over 23 amino acids. CDR3 in amino acids: CASNLTRPRGGGRGLAGEETQYF. The CDR3, as DNA: TGTGCCAGCAATTTAACTAGGCCCCGAGGAGGGGGTCGGGGTCTAGCGGGAGAAGAGACCCAGTACTTC.

This clone was observed at least ten times. The J gene is TRBJ1-3, the V gene TRBV6-5; TRBD1 matches at 8 bases. The V and J ends lost 6 bases and 1 base, in that order; junction bases with no gene match: 2. This CDR3 contains 14 residues. Germline loops: CDR1 MNHEY, CDR2 SVGAGI. The CDR3, as DNA: TGTGCCAGCAGGCAGGGGGCTTCTGGAAACACCATATATTTT. Its translation is CASRQGASGNTIYF.

This clone was counted once. This chain links TRBV9 with TRBJ2-5, with 11 bases that match TRBD2. V trimming: 0 bases; J trimming: 3 bases; junction bases outside the gene matches: 13. The V gene's germline CDR1 is SGDLS and CDR2 YYNGEE. The CDR3 contains 19 residues. CDR3 in DNA: TGTGCCAGCAGCGTAGGGAAAAGGGGGAGACTAGCGGGGAAAGAGACCCAGTACTTC. Residues: CASSVGKRGRLAGKETQYF.

The chain couples TRBV19 to TRBJ1-1; the match to TRBD1 covers 8 bases. The junction had 3 bases not matched to a gene; V was cut back by 4 bases and J by 5 bases. Germline CDR1 reads LNHDA; CDR2 reads SQIVND (reference sequence). The CDR3 is 13 residues long. As DNA, the CDR3 is TGTGCCAGTAGTAGACAGGGGAGAACTGAAGCTTTCTTT. Protein product: CASSRQGRTEAFF. The entire variable domain, with the rest obtained from reference TRBV19 and TRBJ1-1, is as follows: DGGITQSPKYLFRKEGQNVTLSCEQNLNHDAMYWYRQDPGQGLRLIYYSQIVNDFQKGDIAEGYSVSREKKESFPLTVTSAQKNPTAFYLCASSRQGRTEAFFGQGTRLTVV.

The chain uses TRBV6-6 and TRBJ1-4; D may be TRBD1 (5 bases). The CDR3 sequence is 14 residues long. Germline V CDR1 and CDR2: MNHNY, SVGAGI (reference sequence). With 6 bases removed from V and 0 bases from J, the gap between germline ends came to 8 bases. This CDR3 is CASRDTATNEKLFF. As DNA, the CDR3 is TGTGCCAGCAGGGACACTGCAACTAATGAAAAACTGTTTTTT.

This chain links TRBV5-4 with TRBJ2-1; 10 bases are shared with TRBD2. CDR3 size: 16 residues. Per the germline V gene, CDR1 is SGHNT and CDR2 is YYREEE (reference sequence). With 0 bases clipped from V and 8 bases from J, the junction kept 8 bases outside the gene matches. In DNA, the CDR3 is TGTGCCAGCAGCTTGGAGCGGGGGGGCCTGGTTGATGAGCAGTTCTTC. It is translated as CASSLERGGLVDEQFF.

This clone appeared a few times. The chain employs TRBV18 and TRBJ1-1, with 7 bases fitting TRBD1. CDR1 and CDR2 from the germline V gene are KGHSH and LQKENI. J was trimmed by 1 base and V by 4 bases; bases with no gene match: 6. This CDR3 has 15 amino acids. CDR3 DNA: TGTGCCAGCTCACAAGAACAGGGGAAGAACACTGAAGCTTTCTTT. It translates to CASSQEQGKNTEAFF.

The V gene is TRBV4-2, the J gene TRBJ2-5; 11 bases fit TRBD2. J gave up 1 base and V 3 bases, and 7 bases lay outside the gene matches. Germline V gene lookup returns CDR1 LGHNA and CDR2 YNFKEQ. This CDR3 is 17 amino acids long. The CDR3 nucleotides are TGTGCCAGCAGCCAGGGACTAGCGGCCAGCCCCCAAGAGACCCAGTACTTC. Residues: CASSQGLAASPQETQYF.

The rearrangement uses TRBV30 and TRBJ1-5, with D perhaps TRBD1 (6 bases). V gave up 0 bases and J gave up 4 bases, with 7 bases separating them. Germline V CDR1 and CDR2: GTSNPN, SVGIG (reference sequence). The CDR3 is made up of 13 amino acids. The CDR3 region has the DNA TGTGCCTGGAGTGTACAGGGAAATCAGCCCCAGCATTTT. Translation gives CAWSVQGNQPQHF.

The genes are TRBV10-3 and TRBJ2-7; 11 nucleotides agree with TRBD1. Germline CDR1 and CDR2: ENHRY and SYGVKD. The CDR3 covers 18 residues. Trimming took 0 bases from V and 0 from J; bases not matched to a gene: 7. The CDR3 coding sequence is TGTGCCATCAGTGAGTCCAGGACCGGGACAGGGGGCTCCTACGAGCAGTACTTC. Protein: CAISESRTGTGGSYEQYF.

As regards this clone: This CDR3 is also generated by other DNA sequences in the sample. The chain recombines TRBV6-5 with TRBJ1-4; a possible D gene is TRBD1 (5 bases). This CDR3 contains 14 residues. CDR1 is MNHEY, CDR2 SVGAGI, per germline. The V and J ends lost 6 bases and 8 bases respectively, with 16 bases between them. The DNA for the CDR3 is TGTGCCAGCAGCTTGGGCGGGGCATTCGAAAAACTGTTTTTT. Encoded protein: CASSLGGAFEKLFF.

The chain combines TRBV5-1 with TRBJ2-7, with 12 bases matching TRBD2. This CDR3 is 17 amino acids long. With V trimmed by 1 base and J by 0 bases, 5 bases remained unmatched. Germline values: CDR1 SGHRS, CDR2 YFSETQ. The CDR3 region is CASSLSGLAGTSYEQYF. The DNA of the CDR3 is TGCGCCAGCAGCTTGTCAGGACTAGCGGGGACCTCCTACGAGCAGTACTTC.

This clone came up once. The genes are TRBV4-1 and TRBJ2-4; TRBD2 aligns across 11 bases. The CDR3 is made up of 19 amino acids. In germline, CDR1 is MGHRA, CDR2 YSYEKL. Trimming removed 2 bases from V and 6 bases from J; junction bases left unmatched: 15. DNA of the CDR3: TGCGCCAGCAGCCAACCCGCAGGTAGCGGGGGGGCCTTTAGAAACATTCAGTACTTC. This translates into CASSQPAGSGGAFRNIQYF.

The rearrangement joins TRBV11-2 to TRBJ2-3, with TRBD2 as a possible D gene (5 bases). In germline, CDR1 is SGHAT, CDR2 FQNNGV. The CDR3 runs 15 residues. Trimming removed 0 bases from V and 1 base from J, with 8 bases in between. CDR3 DNA sequence: TGTGCCAGCAGCTTAGACGGGGTTCGCACAGATACGCAGTATTTT. This translates into CASSLDGVRTDTQYF.

This clone was seen once. This chain links TRBV6-5 with TRBJ2-7; the match to TRBD1 covers 7 bases. Germline CDR1 is MNHEY and CDR2 is SVGAGI. Trimming took 7 bases from V and 4 from J; bases not matched to a gene: 7. The CDR3 is 13 residues long. The CDR3 DNA follows: TGTGCCAGCATGAGGGGGCCAGCGTACGAGCAGTACTTC. Translating it yields CASMRGPAYEQYF.

The CDR3 loop reads CASSYSASGRHEQYF. Here the CDR3 DNA reads TGTGCCAGCAGTTACTCGGCTAGCGGGAGGCACGAGCAGTACTTC. This rearrangement joins TRBV6-2 or TRBV6-3 to TRBJ2-7; TRBD2 aligns across 11 bases. CDR3 length: 15 residues. J was trimmed by 5 bases and V by 0 bases; bases with no gene match: 3. Germline loops: CDR1 MNHEY, CDR2 SVGEGT.

The chain combines TRBV4-2 with TRBJ2-3; D is possibly TRBD1 (5 bases). Germline V gene data show CDR1 as LGHNA and CDR2 as YNFKEQ. The CDR3 is 15 amino acids. Trimming pared 5 bases from V and 4 bases from J, leaving 16 bases between. Here the CDR3 DNA reads TGTGCCAGCAGCTCCCACCCCCGACAGTCAGATACGCAGTATTTT. This translates into CASSSHPRQSDTQYF.

This clone was seen only once. The chain combines TRBV6-1 with TRBJ2-1, with 10 bases identical to TRBD1. Germline lookup yields CDR1 MNHNS and CDR2 SASEGT. The CDR3 has 15 residues. V shed 6 bases and J 3 bases; nucleotides not matched to a gene: 5. This CDR3 is CASRPGQGFYNEQFF. CDR3 nucleotide sequence: TGTGCCAGCAGGCCGGGACAGGGGTTCTACAATGAGCAGTTCTTC.

This chain uses TRBV10-3 with TRBJ2-5, with D maybe TRBD2 (5 bases). Germline CDR1 and CDR2: ENHRY and SYGVKD. Between the trimmed V and J ends, which lost 5 bases and 3 bases, there was a span of 10 bases. CDR3 length: 13 residues. Written as DNA, the CDR3 is TGTGCCATCAGTACGGACGGGGAAGAGACCCAGTACTTC. Protein sequence: CAISTDGEETQYF.

This chain links TRBV13 with TRBJ2-7; perhaps TRBD2 as D (5 bases). Germline lookup yields CDR1 PRHDT and CDR2 FYEKMQ (reference sequence). CDR3 size: 15 residues. Trimming removed 5 bases from V and 0 bases from J, with 14 bases in between. The CDR3, as DNA: TGTGCCAGCAGCCCGGGCCCGGGGAGCTCCTACGAGCAGTACTTC. This gives the protein CASSPGPGSSYEQYF.

V is TRBV5-1 and J is TRBJ1-4; TRBD1 matches at 7 bases. The CDR3 totals 15 residues. After removal of 3 bases from V and 7 bases from J, the junction contained 9 bases not matched to a gene. CDR1 and CDR2 from the germline V gene are SGHRS and YFSETQ. The CDR3 loop is CASSSRQGSGEKLFF. CDR3 nucleotide sequence: TGCGCCAGCAGCTCCAGACAGGGATCGGGTGAAAAACTGTTTTTT.

The V and J genes are TRBV5-6 and TRBJ1-2, with D unclear. V gave up 0 bases and J gave up 0 bases, with 6 bases separating them. This CDR3 is 14 amino acids long. Per germline, CDR1 SGHDT and CDR2 YYEEEE. The CDR3 loop is CASSLDRTNYGYTF. CDR3 in DNA: TGTGCCAGCAGCTTGGACAGAACTAACTATGGCTACACCTTC.

The chain recombines TRBV19 with TRBJ2-1; 15 bases are shared with TRBD2. CDR1 is LNHDA and CDR2 is SQIVND in the germline V gene (reference sequence). After removal of 8 bases from V and 7 bases from J, the junction contained 9 bases not matched to a gene. This CDR3 is 16 amino acids long. This CDR3 is CASRTSGGAIVNEQFF. The CDR3 DNA sequence: TGTGCCAGTCGGACTAGCGGGGGGGCTATTGTGAATGAGCAGTTCTTC.